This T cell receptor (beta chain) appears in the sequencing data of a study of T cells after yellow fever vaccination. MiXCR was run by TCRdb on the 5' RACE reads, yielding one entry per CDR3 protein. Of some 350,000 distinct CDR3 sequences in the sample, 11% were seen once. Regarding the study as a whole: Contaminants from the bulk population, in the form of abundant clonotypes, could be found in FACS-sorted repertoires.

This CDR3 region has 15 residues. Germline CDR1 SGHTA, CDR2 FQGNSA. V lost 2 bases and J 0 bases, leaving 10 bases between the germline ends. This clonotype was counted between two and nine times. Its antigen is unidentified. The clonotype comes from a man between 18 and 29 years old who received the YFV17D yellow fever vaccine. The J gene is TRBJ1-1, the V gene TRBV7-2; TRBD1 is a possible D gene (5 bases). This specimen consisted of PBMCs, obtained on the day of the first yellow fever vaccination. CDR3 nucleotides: TGTGCCAGCAGCTTACGACAGTACATGAACACTGAAGCTTTCTTT. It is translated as CASSLRQYMNTEAFF. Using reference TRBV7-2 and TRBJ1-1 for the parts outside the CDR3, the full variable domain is GAGVSQSPSNKVTEKGKDVELRCDPISGHTALYWYRQSLGQGLEFLIYFQGNSAPDKSGLPSDRFSAERTGGSVSTLTIQRTQQEDSAVYLCASSLRQYMNTEAFFGQGTRLTVV.